The 10 T cell receptor beta chains listed next were all sequenced from one sample in a study of cytomegalovirus exposure and HLA in healthy donors. PCR amplification relied on 60 Vbeta primers (plus 13 Jbeta primers). Clones were sequenced by immunoSEQ multiplex PCR, and TCRdb holds only the in-frame ones, with some missing. The sample lists 140,000 or so clones; over 60% were seen once. The sequencing input was PBMCs. Source of these receptors: a woman in her 30s in good health and CMV-seronegative.

This chain connects TRBV2 to TRBJ1-5, with D possibly TRBD1 on 5 matching bases. The CDR3 has 13 amino acids. With 10 bases removed from V and 1 base from J, the gap between germline ends came to 11 bases. Per the germline V gene, CDR1 is SNHLY and CDR2 is FYNNEI. CDR3 amino acids: CATAGESNQPQHF. The CDR3 coding sequence is TGTGCCACCGCGGGGGAGAGCAATCAGCCCCAGCATTTT.

The sample holds a few counts of this clone. The V and J genes are TRBV2 and TRBJ1-5, with D possibly TRBD1 on 6 matching bases. Trimming left V 1 base short and J 3 bases short, with 10 bases between. The CDR3 has 15 amino acids. Germline CDR1 and CDR2: SNHLY and FYNNEI. The CDR3 is CASSEGGGNNQPQHF. CDR3 DNA: TGTGCCAGCAGTGAAGGGGGGGGCAACAATCAGCCCCAGCATTTT.

V and J are TRBV27 and TRBJ2-5; maybe TRBD2 (5 bases). Matching the DNA end better, TRBJ2-7 makes the J call doubtful. From germline, CDR1 is MNHEY and CDR2 SMNVEV (reference sequence). This CDR3 has 14 amino acids. The CDR3 spells CASSLVSGLTEQYF. The CDR3 DNA reads as TGTGCCAGCAGCCTCGTCTCGGGATTGACCGAGCAGTACTTC.

The V gene is TRBV19, the J gene TRBJ1-5; 7 bases align to TRBD1. The CDR3 length is 13 residues. J lost 8 bases, V lost 7 bases, and 8 bases had no gene match. Germline CDR1 reads LNHDA; CDR2 reads SQIVND (reference sequence). The CDR3: CASTRGPTEPQHF. The CDR3 nucleotides are TGTGCCAGTACGAGGGGGCCCACTGAGCCCCAGCATTTT.

This chain links TRBV7-3 with TRBJ2-5; 9 bases fit TRBD1. CDR3 length: 15 amino acids. Germline V lookup: CDR1 SGHTA, CDR2 FQGTGA. The junction had 6 bases not matched to a gene; V was cut back by 3 bases and J by 4 bases. CDR3 loop: CASSFGDRDRETQYF. The CDR3 bases are TGTGCCAGCAGCTTCGGGGACAGGGACCGAGAGACCCAGTACTTC.

This sequence joins TRBV11-3 and TRBJ2-7; possible D gene TRBD1, 5 bases. V was trimmed by 5 bases and J by 0 bases, leaving 14 bases between them. The germline V gene encodes CDR1 SGHNT and CDR2 YENEEA. This CDR3 has 15 amino acids. In DNA, the CDR3 is TGTGCCAGCAGCCCGGACATCCTGAGCTCCTACGAGCAGTACTTC. Translating gives CASSPDILSSYEQYF.

The chain employs TRBV5-5 and TRBJ1-2, with TRBD1 identical over 9 bases. In germline, CDR1 is SGHKS, CDR2 YYEKEE (reference sequence). The V gene end was trimmed by 0 bases and the J gene end by 5 bases; junction bases not matched to a gene: 5. This CDR3 comprises 15 residues. Here the CDR3 DNA reads TGTGCCAGCAGCTTGGACAGGGGGCTAGGTTATGGCTACACCTTC. As protein: CASSLDRGLGYGYTF.

This clone came up a few times. V and J are TRBV4-2 and TRBJ2-3, with 10 bases identical to TRBD2. The junction had 7 bases not matched to a gene; V was cut back by 4 bases and J by 3 bases. Looked up from germline, CDR1 is LGHNA and CDR2 is YNFKEQ. The CDR3 has 16 residues. The CDR3 DNA reads TGTGCCAGCAGCCCCCTTGGTAGCGGGGGGACAGATACGCAGTATTTT. Its translation is CASSPLGSGGTDTQYF.

The chain links TRBV7-9 to TRBJ2-2, with TRBD1 identical over 10 bases. The germline V gene encodes CDR1 SEHNR and CDR2 FQNEAQ (reference sequence). The CDR3 extends over 15 amino acids. V dropped 1 base and J dropped 5; count of bases not matched to a gene: 1. In DNA form, the CDR3 reads TGTGCCAGCAGCTTAGGGGACAGGGGAACCGGGGAGCTGTTTTTT. Translation gives CASSLGDRGTGELFF.

This clone was found once. The chain has TRBV5-6 and TRBJ2-5; possibly TRBD2 for D (6 bases). The germline V and J ends were trimmed by 7 bases and 4 bases, with 23 bases remaining between them. Germline V gene sequence: CDR1 SGHDT, CDR2 YYEEEE. The CDR3 totals 16 residues. The CDR3 reads CASAGGAGRSGETQYF. Here the CDR3 DNA reads TGTGCCAGCGCCGGTGGGGCAGGGAGGTCGGGAGAGACCCAGTACTTC.